This is a list of T cell receptor beta chains from one sample in a study of T cells in Graves' hyperthyroidism and ophthalmopathy. TCRdb analysed the multiplex PCR reads with MiXCR anew, one entry per CDR3 protein. The repertoire holds a few hundred thousand distinct CDR3 sequences, around 14% seen once, with over 25% in the top ten. Material for sequencing was blood. The receptors originated from a woman under 40 with Graves' hyperthyroidism. The CDR3 runs from the conserved cysteine through the conserved F or W. Fields, in order: clone size, V gene, D gene, J gene, CDR3 DNA, CDR3 protein. The D gene is left open where the match is weak. Not every row has a clone size; where given, it reads once, few, many or a size class.

size: NA
V: TRBV5-1
D: TRBD2
J: TRBJ2-1
DNA: TGCGCCACCTTTCCGGGACTAGCGGGAGCGGGCAATGAGCAGTTCTTC
CDR3: CATFPGLAGAGNEQFF

size: many
V: TRBV28
D: TRBD2
J: TRBJ2-1
DNA: TGTGCCAGCAGTTTAGGAGGACTAGCTAACAATGAGCAGTTCTTC
CDR3: CASSLGGLANNEQFF

size: NA
V: TRBV5-4
D: NA
J: TRBJ2-1
DNA: TGTGCCAGCAGCTTGCTCCCGCAGGGTGAGCAGTTCTTC
CDR3: CASSLLPQGEQFF

size: many
V: TRBV11-2
D: TRBD1
J: TRBJ1-4
DNA: TGTGCCAGCAGCCCAGACAGGGGATACGAAAAACTGTTTTTT
CDR3: CASSPDRGYEKLFF

size: NA
V: TRBV20-1
D: TRBD1
J: TRBJ2-7
DNA: TGCAGTGCTGACAGGGACAGGAGGAACTACGAGCAGTACTTC
CDR3: CSADRDRRNYEQYF

size: NA
V: TRBV5-1
D: TRBD2
J: TRBJ2-7
DNA: TGCGCCAGCAGCGAGACTAGCGGGAGGGCCCACGAGCAGTACTTC
CDR3: CASSETSGRAHEQYF

size: few
V: TRBV11-3
D: NA
J: TRBJ2-5
DNA: TGTGCCAGCAGCTCCGGGATCCGGGAGACCCAGTACTTC
CDR3: CASSSGIRETQYF

size: NA
V: TRBV18
D: NA
J: TRBJ2-2
DNA: TGTGCCAGCTCACAAGAGACAGGGAACACCGGGGAGCTGTTTTTT
CDR3: CASSQETGNTGELFF

size: NA
V: TRBV20-1
D: NA
J: TRBJ2-2
DNA: TGCAGTGCTCCCCAGTGGACGACGAACACCGGGGAGCTGTTTTTT
CDR3: CSAPQWTTNTGELFF

size: few
V: TRBV30
D: TRBD2
J: TRBJ2-5
DNA: TGTGCCTGGAGTGAACCCCCTATGCTAGCGGGATCTACCCAGTACTTC
CDR3: CAWSEPPMLAGSTQYF

size: NA
V: TRBV3-1
D: TRBD2
J: TRBJ2-1
DNA: TGTGCCAGCACTCAGGGACTAGCGGGATTCAATGAGCAGTTCTTC
CDR3: CASTQGLAGFNEQFF

size: many
V: TRBV11-2
D: TRBD1
J: TRBJ2-5
DNA: TGTGCCAGCAGTTGGGACAGCCGAGAGACCCAGTACTTC
CDR3: CASSWDSRETQYF

size: NA
V: TRBV20-1
D: NA
J: TRBJ2-1
DNA: TGCAGTGCTAGAGCTTACGGTTGGAGGAGCTCCTACAATGAACAGTTCTTC
CDR3: CSARAYGWRSSYNEQFF

size: NA
V: TRBV5-1
D: NA
J: TRBJ2-7
DNA: TGCGCCAGCAGCCCTTTTCCCCAGAGGGCTTACGAGCAGTACTTC
CDR3: CASSPFPQRAYEQYF

size: many
V: TRBV18
D: TRBD1
J: TRBJ2-1
DNA: TGTGCCAGCTCACCCTCGGACAGGTCGGGCAATGAGCAGTTCTTC
CDR3: CASSPSDRSGNEQFF

size: NA
V: TRBV6-1
D: NA
J: TRBJ2-7
DNA: TGTGCCAGCAGTGAAGCCCATACCTACGAGCAGTACTTC
CDR3: CASSEAHTYEQYF

size: NA
V: TRBV5-1
D: NA
J: TRBJ2-1
DNA: TGCGCCAGCAGCTTTGACGGCACGACCTACAATGAGCAGTTCTTC
CDR3: CASSFDGTTYNEQFF

size: many
V: TRBV20-1
D: TRBD1
J: TRBJ1-1
DNA: TGCAGTGCCGCAGGCGCAGGGGGCGGGAACACTGAAGCTTTCTTT
CDR3: CSAAGAGGGNTEAFF

size: NA
V: TRBV20-1
D: TRBD2
J: TRBJ2-1
DNA: TGCAGTGCTAGAGGATTAGCGGGAACAAATGAGCAGTTCTTC
CDR3: CSARGLAGTNEQFF

size: many
V: TRBV12-3/TRBV12-4
D: TRBD2
J: TRBJ2-7
DNA: TGTGCCAGCAGTAATACCGGGACTACAGTCGGGGAGCAGTACTTC
CDR3: CASSNTGTTVGEQYF

size: NA
V: TRBV7-9
D: NA
J: TRBJ2-3
DNA: TGTGCCAGCAGCGTCGGATTGGGTCGGACAGATACGCAGTATTTT
CDR3: CASSVGLGRTDTQYF

size: many
V: TRBV12-3/TRBV12-4
D: NA
J: TRBJ2-1
DNA: TGTGCCAGCAGTTTAGCGCGAGGCTTCTACAATGAGCAGTTCTTC
CDR3: CASSLARGFYNEQFF

size: many
V: TRBV2
D: TRBD1
J: TRBJ1-1
DNA: TGTGCCAGCACAGTAGGACAGGGACGGAACACTGAAGCTTTCTTT
CDR3: CASTVGQGRNTEAFF

size: few
V: TRBV30
D: TRBD1
J: TRBJ1-5
DNA: TGTGCCTGGAGTGTAGGGGGCTGGGGGCAGCCCCAGCATTTT
CDR3: CAWSVGGWGQPQHF

size: NA
V: TRBV20-1
D: TRBD2
J: TRBJ2-1
DNA: TGCAGTGCTAGGTTACCTAGCGGGAGGGCTTTGAATGAGCAGTTCTTC
CDR3: CSARLPSGRALNEQFF

size: few
V: TRBV24-1
D: NA
J: TRBJ2-1
DNA: TGTGCCACCAGTGATGCTACCCCGGGATACAATGAGCAGTTCTTC
CDR3: CATSDATPGYNEQFF

size: few
V: TRBV29-1
D: NA
J: TRBJ2-7
DNA: TGCAGCGTTGGGGGGTTCTACGAGCAGTACTTC
CDR3: CSVGGFYEQYF

size: NA
V: TRBV7-2
D: TRBD2
J: TRBJ2-3
DNA: TGTGCCATCGCGGGGCTAGCGGGATCAGATACGCAGTATTTT
CDR3: CAIAGLAGSDTQYF

size: many
V: TRBV6-1
D: NA
J: TRBJ1-5
DNA: TGTGCCAGCAGTGAAGGGGTAGCCACGAATAGCAATCAGCCCCAGCATTTT
CDR3: CASSEGVATNSNQPQHF